This T cell receptor beta chain appears in the sequencing data of a study of shared clonotypes between healthy human individuals. CD45RO-negative, CCR7-positively selected cells formed the naive CD8 fraction, excluding terminally differentiated effector memory CD45RA+ cells. The assay was immunoSEQ multiplex PCR, and TCRdb's table has in-frame clones only and misses some. This table holds 650,000 to 800,000 clones, 90% to 95% found once. CDR3 length: 14 residues. Trimming took off 2 bases at V and 2 bases at J, with 9 bases between the two ends. From germline, CDR1 is SGHAT and CDR2 FQNNGV. The TCR comes from a man aged 30 to 45 in good health. The chain combines TRBV11-2 with TRBJ2-5; D not resolved. The sequencing sample was made of naive CD8+ T cells sorted from blood. CDR3 region: CASSLLTVQETQYF. CDR3 nucleotide sequence: TGTGCCAGCAGCTTACTTACAGTTCAAGAGACCCAGTACTTC.